The 32 T cell receptor beta chains listed next were all sequenced from one sample in a study of T cell changes during pregnancy in multiple sclerosis. Method: immunoSEQ multiplex PCR; TCRdb's copy keeps in-frame clones and lacks some. The sample shows about 53,000 clones, around 87% of them seen only once. The sequencing used peripheral blood, collected after pregnancy. These receptors were obtained from a female donor in good health, enrolled as a control in a pregnancy study.

The J gene is TRBJ2-7, the V gene TRBV7-6; 8 nucleotides match TRBD1. This CDR3 contains 15 residues. Germline CDR1 SGHVS, CDR2 FNYEAQ. The junction had 5 bases not matched to a gene; V was cut back by 4 bases and J by 0 bases. The CDR3 loop is CASSSGQGSSYEQYF. The CDR3 DNA reads TGTGCCAGCAGCTCAGGACAGGGTAGCTCCTACGAGCAGTACTTC. Variable domain in full (rest from reference TRBV7-6 and TRBJ2-7): GAGVSQSPRYKVTKRGQDVALRCDPISGHVSLYWYRQALGQGPEFLTYFNYEAQQDKSGLPNDRFSAERPEGSISTLTIQRTEQRDSAMYRCASSSGQGSSYEQYFGPGTRLTVT.

The rearrangement links TRBV19 to TRBJ1-4, with D uncertain. Germline CDR1 LNHDA, CDR2 SQIVND (reference sequence). V was cut by 0 bases and J by 5 bases, with 7 bases left in between. The CDR3 extends over 14 amino acids. This CDR3 is CASSIEGPNEKLFF. The DNA of the CDR3 is TGTGCCAGTAGTATAGAGGGCCCCAATGAAAAACTGTTTTTT.

This chain links TRBV5-1 with TRBJ2-7; tentative D call: TRBD1 (6 bases). Germline loops: CDR1 SGHRS, CDR2 YFSETQ. Trimming shortened V by 5 bases and J by 6 bases, and 18 bases separated the two germline ends. This CDR3 has 14 residues. The CDR3 DNA follows: TGCGCCAGCAGTTTTAAGTCACAGGGATCCGAGCAGTACTTC. Translation: CASSFKSQGSEQYF.

The rearrangement uses TRBV27 and TRBJ2-1; 8 bases map to TRBD2. Trimming at V came to 5 bases and at J to 8 bases, leaving 11 bases not matched to a gene. This CDR3 is built from 15 residues. CDR1 is MNHEY, CDR2 SMNVEV, per germline (reference sequence). The CDR3 loop reads CASSHAGGAGDEQFF. The DNA for the CDR3 is TGTGCCAGCAGTCATGCCGGGGGGGCCGGCGATGAGCAGTTCTTC.

J is TRBJ2-2 and V is TRBV5-4; D perhaps matches TRBD2 (6 bases). The CDR3 length is 17 residues. The V and J ends lost 6 bases and 4 bases respectively, with 22 bases between them. Looked up from germline, CDR1 is SGHNT and CDR2 is YYREEE (reference sequence). The CDR3, as DNA: TGTGCCAGCACCCACTCAGATGGCGGGACGGGCACCGGGGAGCTGTTTTTT. Amino acid sequence: CASTHSDGGTGTGELFF.

CDR3 coding DNA: TGTGCCAGCAGCTTCAGTACCGGGGAGCTGTTTTTT. Its protein is CASSFSTGELFF. The rearrangement joins TRBV7-2 to TRBJ2-2; D remains unclear. The germline CDR1 and CDR2 sequences are SGHTA and FQGNSA. The CDR3 loop spans 12 amino acids. V was clipped by 3 bases and J by 5 bases, with 4 bases between them.

The rearrangement joins TRBV21-1 to TRBJ2-4; the D call of TRBD2 is as the table states it, not checked on the DNA. TRBV21-1 is termed a pseudogene. The CDR3 has 17 residues. The CDR3 DNA is TGTGCCAGCAGCAAGGTGCAGGGACTGCTAGCCAAAAACATTCAGTACTTC. Translation: CASSKVQGLLAKNIQYF.

The rearrangement links TRBV6-6 to TRBJ1-1, with a possible D match to TRBD1 (5 bases). V dropped 2 bases and J dropped 1 base, with 11 bases sitting between them. This CDR3 comprises 15 residues. The germline V gene has CDR1 MNHNY and CDR2 SVGAGI (reference sequence). In DNA, the CDR3 is TGTGCCAGCAGTTACAATGGGGCGGAGAACACTGAAGCTTTCTTT. This encodes CASSYNGAENTEAFF.

This chain connects TRBV18 to TRBJ2-2; 11 bases align to TRBD2. Trimming at V came to 5 bases and at J to 1 base, leaving 6 bases not matched to a gene. Germline CDR1 KGHSH, CDR2 LQKENI. The CDR3 is made up of 17 amino acids. CDR3 amino acids: CASSTTSGGMNTGELFF. The DNA for the CDR3 is TGTGCCAGCTCAACCACTAGCGGGGGAATGAACACCGGGGAGCTGTTTTTT.

V gene TRBV14 combines with J gene TRBJ2-7, with D possibly TRBD1 on 5 matching bases. The CDR3 is made up of 13 amino acids. The V and J ends lost 3 bases and 9 bases respectively, with 15 bases between them. Germline CDR1 SGHDN, CDR2 FVKESK. For the CDR3, the DNA is TGTGCCAGCAGCCAGAACAGGATCCCCAGGCAGTACTTC. Translated, it gives CASSQNRIPRQYF. Full variable domain (outside the CDR3, taken from reference TRBV14 and TRBJ2-7): EAGVTQFPSHSVIEKGQTVTLRCDPISGHDNLYWYRRVMGKEIKFLLHFVKESKQDESGMPNNRFLAERTGGTYSTLKVQPAELEDSGVYFCASSQNRIPRQYFGPGTRLTVT.

The V call is TRBV5-1, the J call TRBJ1-4; D may be TRBD1 (6 bases). Deletions cut 4 bases from V and 8 bases from J, with 18 bases between. Germline CDR1 is SGHRS and CDR2 is YFSETQ. The CDR3 contains 15 residues. This CDR3 reads CASSPRMVTGEKLFF. As DNA, the CDR3 is TGCGCCAGCAGCCCCCGGATGGTGACAGGCGAAAAACTGTTTTTT.

The table lists this clone with a count of one. Other DNA variants within this sample encode the same CDR3. V gene TRBV29-1 combines with J gene TRBJ1-5; 8 nucleotides agree with TRBD1. J gave up 7 bases and V 7 bases, and 9 bases lay outside the gene matches. The germline gives CDR1 SQVTM, CDR2 ANQGSEA. This CDR3 has 13 amino acids. CDR3 region: CSAGQGLEQPQHF. The DNA of the CDR3 is TGCAGCGCTGGACAGGGATTAGAGCAGCCCCAGCATTTT.

The chain carries TRBV5-6 and TRBJ2-1; tentative D call: TRBD2 (5 bases). This CDR3 has 17 residues. CDR1 and CDR2 from the germline V gene are SGHDT and YYEEEE. The V end was cut by 4 bases, the J end by 0 bases, with 17 bases between. CDR3 nucleotides: TGTGCCAGCAGCCCGGAGGTAGGGAGTAGCTCCTACAATGAGCAGTTCTTC. Residues: CASSPEVGSSSYNEQFF.

V and J are TRBV6-5 and TRBJ2-7; D might be TRBD2 (6 bases). The V and J ends lost 5 bases and 5 bases respectively, with 13 bases between them. This CDR3 has 13 amino acids. The germline V gene has CDR1 MNHEY and CDR2 SVGAGI. CDR3 sequence: CASSRGLRDEQYF. CDR3 DNA: TGTGCCAGCAGTCGGGGGTTACGGGACGAGCAGTACTTC.

The CDR3 loop reads CASSRGSTDTQYF. CDR3 DNA sequence: TGTGCCAGCAGTCGGGGATCTACAGATACGCAGTATTTT. The chain combines TRBV6-5 with TRBJ2-3; TRBD2 is a possible D gene (5 bases). The V end was cut by 5 bases, the J end by 3 bases, with 9 bases between. CDR3 size: 13 residues. The germline V gene encodes CDR1 MNHEY and CDR2 SVGAGI.

Written as DNA, the CDR3 is TGTGCCAGCAGCGTCTCGGGGAGTCGGTGGTTGAACACTGAAGCTTTCTTT. Protein: CASSVSGSRWLNTEAFF. The chain has TRBV5-5 and TRBJ1-1, with D hard to call. V lost 4 bases and J lost 0, with 19 bases in between. Germline assignment: CDR1 SGHKS and CDR2 YYEKEE (reference sequence). The CDR3 extends over 17 amino acids.

CDR3 nucleotide sequence: TGCGCCAGCAGCTCCTGGACCCTCCCGGGGAATAACTATGGCTACACCTTC. This codes for CASSSWTLPGNNYGYTF. The gene calls are TRBV5-1 and TRBJ1-2; D remains ambiguous. V dropped 3 bases and J dropped 1 base, with 19 bases sitting between them. The CDR3 has 17 amino acids. Germline assignment: CDR1 SGHRS and CDR2 YFSETQ.

This clone occurred once. The chain employs TRBV5-1 and TRBJ2-1, with 8 bases that match TRBD2. CDR1 is SGHRS, CDR2 YFSETQ, per germline. This CDR3 has 16 amino acids. The junction had 3 bases not matched to a gene; V was cut back by 1 base and J by 0 bases. The CDR3 protein is CASSLYAGGSYNEQFF. CDR3 bases: TGCGCCAGCAGCTTGTATGCGGGGGGCTCCTACAATGAGCAGTTCTTC. Supplemented by reference TRBV5-1 and TRBJ2-1, the full variable domain reads KAGVTQTPRYLIKTRGQQVTLSCSPISGHRSVSWYQQTPGQGLQFLFEYFSETQRNKGNFPGRFSGRQFSNSRSEMNVSTLELGDSALYLCASSLYAGGSYNEQFFGPGTRLTVL.

This clone has more than one count but fewer than ten. The chain has TRBV4-2 and TRBJ1-1, with 9 bases fitting TRBD1. This CDR3 comprises 16 residues. After removal of 0 bases from V and 5 bases from J, the junction contained 7 bases not matched to a gene. Germline V gene lookup returns CDR1 LGHNA and CDR2 YNFKEQ. Here the CDR3 reads CASSQDMGQGGTEAFF. The CDR3 DNA follows: TGTGCCAGCAGCCAAGATATGGGACAGGGAGGGACTGAAGCTTTCTTT.

V gene TRBV5-4 combines with J gene TRBJ2-7; a weak D match, TRBD2 (6 bases). This CDR3 contains 14 residues. Trimming took off 4 bases at V and 4 bases at J, with 15 bases between the two ends. Germline-derived CDR1 and CDR2 are SGHNT and YYREEE (reference sequence). The CDR3: CASSTGDLTYEQYF. In DNA form, the CDR3 reads TGTGCCAGCAGCACGGGGGACTTGACGTACGAGCAGTACTTC.

In regard to this clone: As the CDR3 is not closed by the conserved phenylalanine or tryptophan, this likely results from a read error. Because the CDR3's place on the DNA is in doubt, the DNA is left out and the CDR3 is given as listed by TCRdb. This chain links TRBV14 with TRBJ2-7; TRBD1 was called by the table and not checked on the DNA. The CDR3 numbers 9 amino acids, ends counted. Germline assignment: CDR1 SGHDN and CDR2 FVKESK. The chain's CDR3 is CASSRHSVI.

Here the CDR3 reads CASSFSAPDRNQPQHF. CDR3 sequence (DNA): TGTGCCAGCAGTTTCTCCGCCCCTGACAGAAATCAGCCCCAGCATTTT. The gene calls are TRBV28 and TRBJ1-5; tentative D call: TRBD1 (5 bases). Trimming took 3 bases from V and 4 from J, leaving 16 bases between them. This CDR3 comprises 16 residues. Germline CDR1 reads MDHEN; CDR2 reads SYDVKM.

J is TRBJ2-2 and V is TRBV19; TRBD2 matches 10 bases. CDR3 length: 16 residues. Germline loops: CDR1 LNHDA, CDR2 SQIVND (reference sequence). V was clipped by 1 base and J by 1 base; unmatched bases: 0. CDR3 region: CASSIGLAGNTGELFF. As DNA, the CDR3 is TGTGCCAGTAGTATAGGACTAGCGGGGAACACCGGGGAGCTGTTTTTT.

V is TRBV13 and J is TRBJ2-5; 10 nucleotides align to TRBD2. CDR1 and CDR2 (germline): PRHDT, FYEKMQ (reference sequence). CDR3 length: 15 amino acids. Trimming removed 4 bases from V and 4 bases from J; junction bases left unmatched: 6. CDR3 residues: CASSSRLAGPETQYF. The CDR3 bases are TGTGCCAGCAGCTCACGACTAGCGGGTCCAGAGACCCAGTACTTC.

In its sample, this clone was seen once. V usage is TRBV28 and J usage is TRBJ2-6; D ambiguous. The germline V and J ends were trimmed by 4 bases and 3 bases, with 4 bases remaining between them. Germline lookup yields CDR1 MDHEN and CDR2 SYDVKM. This CDR3 contains 13 residues. The DNA of the CDR3 is TGTGCCAGCAGTTCAATTGGGGCCAACGTCCTGACTTTC. Encoded protein: CASSSIGANVLTF.

The chain combines TRBV19 with TRBJ2-1, with 10 positions matching TRBD2. CDR1 is LNHDA, CDR2 SQIVND, per germline (reference sequence). J gave up 9 bases and V 11 bases, and 7 bases lay outside the gene matches. This CDR3 is 12 amino acids long. CDR3 coding DNA: TGTGCCTCTTCAGCGGGAGGGGGTGAGCAGTTCTTC. Amino acids: CASSAGGGEQFF.

The chain recombines TRBV10-2 with TRBJ1-5; D is uncertain. V was shortened by 8 bases and J by 1 base, with 6 bases between the two germline ends. Per germline, CDR1 WSHSY and CDR2 SAAADI. There are 12 residues in the CDR3. CDR3 in DNA: TGCGCCAGCGGCCGAAGCAATCAGCCCCAGCATTTT. This gives the protein CASGRSNQPQHF.

The chain combines TRBV6-5 with TRBJ1-1, with D possibly TRBD1 on 5 matching bases. CDR3 length: 13 amino acids. V shed 2 bases and J shed 4 bases, with 8 bases lying between them. The V gene's germline CDR1 is MNHEY and CDR2 SVGAGI. The CDR3 nucleotides are TGTGCCAGCAGTTACGCGCAGGGCACTGAAGCTTTCTTT. The encoded protein is CASSYAQGTEAFF.

This clone occurred a few times. This chain uses TRBV29-1 with TRBJ1-5; the D gene is possibly TRBD1 (6 bases). V lost 7 bases and J 3 bases, leaving 13 bases between the germline ends. This CDR3 is 13 amino acids long. From germline, CDR1 is SQVTM and CDR2 ANQGSEA. The CDR3 DNA reads TGCAGCGCTATGGACAGTTTCAATCAGCCCCAGCATTTT. Protein product: CSAMDSFNQPQHF.

The V call is TRBV28, the J call TRBJ1-2, with D perhaps TRBD1 (5 bases). Germline V gene data show CDR1 as MDHEN and CDR2 as SYDVKM. V was pared by 6 bases and J by 4 bases, with 18 bases between. The CDR3 length is 15 residues. CDR3 in amino acids: CASSHLAGEFYGYTF. CDR3 nucleotides: TGTGCCAGCAGCCATCTGGCGGGGGAATTCTATGGCTACACCTTC.

The V gene is TRBV7-2, the J gene TRBJ1-2; D is perhaps TRBD1 (5 bases). Germline assignment: CDR1 SGHTA and CDR2 FQGNSA. The CDR3 spans 13 residues. Deletions cut 5 bases from V and 8 bases from J, with 15 bases between. CDR3 nucleotides: TGTGCCAGCAGCCCCGACAGCTCCTCCGGCTACACCTTC. Amino acid sequence: CASSPDSSSGYTF.

V gene TRBV28 combines with J gene TRBJ2-7; D perhaps matches TRBD2 (5 bases). The V and J ends lost 4 bases and 3 bases respectively, with 10 bases between them. Per the germline V gene, CDR1 is MDHEN and CDR2 is SYDVKM. CDR3 length: 13 amino acids. The CDR3 coding sequence is TGTGCCAGCAGTTCAGGAGGACTCTACGAGCAGTACTTC. It is translated as CASSSGGLYEQYF.